The 16 T cell receptor beta chains in this list originate from one sample, sequenced in a study of T cell responses to AZD1222 COVID-19 vaccine (TCRdb year 2021). This specimen's time point label, per the study, means: baseline before first vaccination. Libraries came from the immunoSEQ multiplex PCR assay. This immuneACCESS table, as held by TCRdb, lists in-frame sequences with V and J called but not all clones. Of the missing ones, under half trace to an unresolved V gene in checked studies; the others have no known cause. This sample is represented by about 140,000 clones; more than 90% of them were singletons. Of the sample, roughly 5% is held by the ten largest clones. The sample was peripheral blood, taken on day 0 of AZD1222 vaccination. The receptor source for this set is an adult in good health.

The chain couples TRBV3-1 (or the pseudogene TRBV3-2) to TRBJ1-4; 10 bases map to TRBD1. With 4 bases clipped from V and 8 bases from J, the junction kept 4 bases outside the gene matches. The CDR3 is 14 amino acids. Germline V gene sequence: CDR1 LGHDT, CDR2 YNNKEL (reference sequence). This CDR3 is CASSLRTGGEKLFF. CDR3 nucleotides: TGTGCCAGCAGCCTTCGGACAGGGGGAGAAAAACTGTTTTTT.

This rearrangement joins TRBV28 to TRBJ1-2; 10 bases match TRBD1. The CDR3 spans 16 residues. The V gene's germline CDR1 is MDHEN and CDR2 SYDVKM. V lost 2 bases to trimming and J lost 2 bases; unmatched junction nucleotides: 5. CDR3 nucleotides: TGTGCCAGCAGTTTACTTCCGGGACAGGGGAACTATGGCTACACCTTC. Translating it yields CASSLLPGQGNYGYTF.

V is TRBV2 and J is TRBJ2-1; D is ambiguous. Looked up from germline, CDR1 is SNHLY and CDR2 is FYNNEI. The V gene lost 3 bases and the J gene lost 6 bases, with 9 bases spanning the gap. The CDR3 is 13 amino acids. Here the CDR3 reads CASSEAIRNEQFF. For the CDR3, the DNA is TGTGCCAGCAGTGAGGCCATCCGCAATGAGCAGTTCTTC.

This clone was seen a few times. The chain couples TRBV27 to TRBJ1-2; TRBD1 matches 10 bases. This CDR3 spans 14 amino acids. The germline CDR1 and CDR2 sequences are MNHEY and SMNVEV (reference sequence). Trimming at V came to 0 bases and at J to 8 bases, leaving 3 bases not matched to a gene. CDR3 sequence (DNA): TGTGCCAGCAGTTTATCCGACAGGGGGCACGGCTACACCTTC. Encoded protein: CASSLSDRGHGYTF.

The chain has TRBV6-5 and TRBJ2-7; TRBD1 agrees at 9 bases. The V segment lost 8 bases and the J segment 2 bases; nucleotides outside the gene matches: 7. In germline, CDR1 is MNHEY, CDR2 SVGAGI. The CDR3 loop spans 14 amino acids. CDR3 protein: CASFDGTGTYEQYF. Written as DNA, the CDR3 is TGTGCCAGCTTTGACGGGACAGGGACCTACGAGCAGTACTTC.

In its sample, this clone was seen once. This chain uses TRBV21-1 with TRBJ2-1; the listed D gene, TRBD1, was not tested against the DNA. TRBV21-1 is designated a pseudogene. CDR3 length: 17 residues. The CDR3 spells CASKNRVPCNLYNEQFF. The CDR3 bases are TGTGCCAGCAAGAACAGGGTCCCCTGCAACCTCTACAATGAGCAGTTCTTC.

This clone was counted between two and nine times. The J gene is TRBJ2-1, the V gene TRBV6-5, with unresolved D. Germline CDR1 reads MNHEY; CDR2 reads SVGAGI. Trimming removed 7 bases at V and 8 bases at J, with 9 bases between. This CDR3 comprises 11 residues. CDR3 in amino acids: CASTFVDEQFF. The CDR3 DNA reads TGTGCCAGCACTTTCGTTGATGAGCAGTTCTTC.

V gene TRBV6-5 combines with J gene TRBJ1-1; perhaps TRBD1 as D (5 bases). CDR1 and CDR2 (germline): MNHEY, SVGAGI. This CDR3 comprises 15 residues. The germline V and J ends were trimmed by 2 bases and 0 bases, with 10 bases remaining between them. The CDR3 loop is CASSYQRQLNTEAFF. The DNA for the CDR3 is TGTGCCAGCAGTTACCAACGACAGTTGAACACTGAAGCTTTCTTT.

The CDR3 loop reads CASSPISGQGGDTIYF. The DNA of the CDR3 is TGCGCCAGCAGCCCTATATCGGGACAGGGAGGGGACACCATATATTTT. V usage is TRBV5-1 and J usage is TRBJ1-3, with 9 bases that match TRBD1. CDR1 and CDR2 from the germline V gene are SGHRS and YFSETQ. V lost 4 bases and J lost 8; bases outside the gene matches: 13. The CDR3 length is 16 residues.

The chain links TRBV3-1 (or the pseudogene TRBV3-2) to TRBJ2-3; possible D gene TRBD2, 5 bases. Germline CDR1 LGHDT, CDR2 YNNKEL (reference sequence). This CDR3 has 13 amino acids. V was shortened by 0 bases and J by 8 bases, with 9 bases between the two germline ends. The CDR3 sequence is CASSQEGLATQYF. DNA of the CDR3: TGTGCCAGCAGCCAAGAAGGGCTAGCTACGCAGTATTTT.

The V and J genes are TRBV19 and TRBJ1-6; no definite D call. Trimming removed 7 bases from V and 6 bases from J, with 10 bases in between. Germline V gene lookup returns CDR1 LNHDA and CDR2 SQIVND (reference sequence). The CDR3 totals 13 residues. CDR3 sequence: CASNPDGNSPLHF. The CDR3 bases are TGTGCCAGTAATCCGGACGGTAATTCACCCCTCCACTTT.

The genes are TRBV7-2 and TRBJ2-1, with 7 bases fitting TRBD1. Germline assignment: CDR1 SGHTA and CDR2 FQGNSA. This CDR3 contains 15 residues. V shed 4 bases, J shed 0 bases, and the junction held 3 bases outside the gene matches. CDR3 DNA sequence: TGTGCCAGCAGCTACCGGGACAGCTCCTACAATGAGCAGTTCTTC. Translated: CASSYRDSSYNEQFF.

The J gene is TRBJ2-7, the V gene TRBV3-1 (or the pseudogene TRBV3-2); D ambiguous. The CDR3 is made up of 12 amino acids. Trimming pared 1 base from V and 5 bases from J, leaving 6 bases between. Germline assignment: CDR1 LGHDT and CDR2 YNNKEL (reference sequence). DNA of the CDR3: TGTGCCAGCAGCCAAGGAATAGACGAGCAGTACTTC. Protein: CASSQGIDEQYF.

This chain connects TRBV19 to TRBJ2-5; D is uncertain. This CDR3 comprises 12 residues. V was clipped by 9 bases and J by 7 bases, with 15 bases between them. Germline V gene sequence: CDR1 LNHDA, CDR2 SQIVND (reference sequence). DNA for the CDR3: TGTGCCAGCAATCCGGGCCGTGGGACCCAGTACTTC. Its protein is CASNPGRGTQYF.

The chain combines TRBV3-1 (or the pseudogene TRBV3-2) with TRBJ2-1, with a weak D call TRBD1 (6 bases). Trimming cost V 4 bases and J 4 bases, with 17 bases left between them. The CDR3 has 16 amino acids. Germline CDR1 and CDR2: LGHDT and YNNKEL (reference sequence). The DNA of the CDR3 is TGTGCCAGCAGCCTACAGGGAAGTGATTTTTACAATGAGCAGTTCTTC. It specifies CASSLQGSDFYNEQFF.

The rearrangement uses TRBV2 and TRBJ1-2; weak D call: TRBD1 (6 bases). The V gene's germline CDR1 is SNHLY and CDR2 FYNNEI. Trimming removed 5 bases at V and 0 bases at J, with 10 bases between. The CDR3 consists of 14 residues. The CDR3 DNA reads TGTGCCAGCAGTCGGACAGAAGCTAACTATGGCTACACCTTC. It translates to CASSRTEANYGYTF.